A selection of T cell receptor beta chains follows, all from one sample in a study of blood T cell repertoires in COVID-19. TCRdb keeps only in-frame clones here, not all; method: immunoSEQ multiplex PCR. The sample has approximately 92,000 clones; around nine tenths are singletons. Material for sequencing was peripheral blood. The receptors originated from a woman aged 55-75 years with COVID-19, enrolled during active disease. Each CDR3 is given with its conserved first and last residue. The D gene is left open where the match is weak. Clone size is given for some rows only: seen once, a few or many times, or a class if the clone is expanded.

TRBJ2-7 . . TRBV7-2 TGTGCCAGCAGCAAAGGGGTGAACAGGTTCGAGCAGTACTTC CASSKGVNRFEQYF
TRBJ1-1 . . TRBV7-9 TGTGCCAGCAGCTTAAGCGTAGAAGCTTTCTTT CASSLSVEAFF
TRBJ1-3 . . TRBV7-8 TGTGCCAGCAGCTTAGGGCAGTACTCTGGAAACACCATATATTTT CASSLGQYSGNTIYF
TRBJ2-4 . TRBD1 TRBV4-1 TGCGCCAGCAGCCAACGGACAGGGGTAAACATTCAGTACTTC CASSQRTGVNIQYF
TRBJ2-3 . . TRBV5-5 TGTGCCAGCAGACAGGACGCACCTTCCCGCGATACGCAGTATTTT CASRQDAPSRDTQYF
TRBJ1-1 medium-sized . TRBV13 TGTGCCAGCAGGAGACTGGGGGGGACTGAAGCTTTCTTT CASRRLGGTEAFF
TRBJ1-4 . TRBD1 TRBV6-2/TRBV6-3 TGTGCCAGCAGTTACTCGACAACAGGGGCAACTAATGAAAAACTGTTTTTT CASSYSTTGATNEKLFF
TRBJ2-7 once TRBD1 TRBV25-1 TGTGCCAGCAGCCCTACGGGACAGGGGAACTCCTACGAGCAGTACTTC CASSPTGQGNSYEQYF
TRBJ2-3 . TRBD1 TRBV5-1 TGCGCCAGCAGCACGGGACAGATCAGCACAGATACGCAGTATTTT CASSTGQISTDTQYF
TRBJ1-1 . . TRBV6-5 TGTGCCAGCAGTCGCAGACAATCCACTGAAGCTTTCTTT CASSRRQSTEAFF
TRBJ1-2 . TRBD1 TRBV6-5 TGTGCCAGCAGAAGACAGGGGGTTTCCTATGGCTACACCTTC CASRRQGVSYGYTF
TRBJ1-1 few TRBD1 TRBV19 TGTGCCAGTAGTTTTCTAGCCGGACAGGGGGGCACTGAAGCTTTCTTT CASSFLAGQGGTEAFF
TRBJ2-3 . TRBD2 TRBV5-1 TGCGCCAGCAGCCCCTTAGCGGGGGGGCCGGCAGATACGCAGTATTTT CASSPLAGGPADTQYF